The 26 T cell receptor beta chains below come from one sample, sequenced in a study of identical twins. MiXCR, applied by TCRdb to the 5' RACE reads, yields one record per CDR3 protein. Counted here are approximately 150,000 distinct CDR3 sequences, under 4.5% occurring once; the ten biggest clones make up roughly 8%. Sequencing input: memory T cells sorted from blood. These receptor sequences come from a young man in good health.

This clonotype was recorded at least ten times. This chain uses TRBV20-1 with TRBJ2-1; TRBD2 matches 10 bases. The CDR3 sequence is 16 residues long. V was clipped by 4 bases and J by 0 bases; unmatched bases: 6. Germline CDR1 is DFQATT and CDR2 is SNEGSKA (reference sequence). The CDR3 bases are TGCAGTGCTAAAACGGCTAGCGGGAGCTCCTACAATGAGCAGTTCTTC. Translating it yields CSAKTASGSSYNEQFF.

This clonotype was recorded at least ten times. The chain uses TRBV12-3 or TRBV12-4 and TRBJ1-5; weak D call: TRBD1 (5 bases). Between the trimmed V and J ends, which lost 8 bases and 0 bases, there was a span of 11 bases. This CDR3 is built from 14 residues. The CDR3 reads CASRSGNSNQPQHF. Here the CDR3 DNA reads TGTGCCAGCCGGTCAGGGAATAGCAATCAGCCCCAGCATTTT.

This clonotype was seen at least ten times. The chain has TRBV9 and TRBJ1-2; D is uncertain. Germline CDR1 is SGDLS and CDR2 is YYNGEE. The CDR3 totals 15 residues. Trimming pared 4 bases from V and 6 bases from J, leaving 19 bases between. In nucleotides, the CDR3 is TGTGCCAGCAGCCCGGGGAGGAGGGAGTCGGATGGCTACACCTTC. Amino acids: CASSPGRRESDGYTF.

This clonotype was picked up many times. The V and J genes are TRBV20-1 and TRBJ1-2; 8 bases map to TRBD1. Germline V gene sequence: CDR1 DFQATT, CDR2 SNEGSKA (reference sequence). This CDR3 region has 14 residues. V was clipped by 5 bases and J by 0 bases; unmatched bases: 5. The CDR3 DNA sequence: TGCAGTGCTGTTCAGGGGGCTACTAACTATGGCTACACCTTC. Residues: CSAVQGATNYGYTF.

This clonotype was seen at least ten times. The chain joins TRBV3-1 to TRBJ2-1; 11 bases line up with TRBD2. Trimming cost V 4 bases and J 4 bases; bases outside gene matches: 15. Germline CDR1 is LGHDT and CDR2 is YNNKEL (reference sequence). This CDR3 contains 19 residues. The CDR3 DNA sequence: TGTGCCAGCAGCCCTAGAACTAGCGGGAGTTGGGACATTTACAATGAGCAGTTCTTC. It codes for CASSPRTSGSWDIYNEQFF.

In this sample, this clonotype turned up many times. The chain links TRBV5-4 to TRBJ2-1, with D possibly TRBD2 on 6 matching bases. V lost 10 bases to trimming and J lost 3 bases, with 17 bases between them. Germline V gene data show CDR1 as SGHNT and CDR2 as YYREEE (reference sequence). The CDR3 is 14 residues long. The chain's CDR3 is CAARGRGNYNEQFF. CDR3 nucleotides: TGTGCCGCCCGTGGGCGCGGGAACTACAATGAGCAGTTCTTC.

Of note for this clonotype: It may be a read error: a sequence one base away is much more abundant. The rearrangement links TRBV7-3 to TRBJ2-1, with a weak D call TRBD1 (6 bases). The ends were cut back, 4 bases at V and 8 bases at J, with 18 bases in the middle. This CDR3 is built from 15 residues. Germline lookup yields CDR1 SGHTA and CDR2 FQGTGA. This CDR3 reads CASSSRTELSDEQFF. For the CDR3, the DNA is TGTGCCAGCAGCTCCCGGACAGAGTTGAGCGATGAGCAGTTCTTC. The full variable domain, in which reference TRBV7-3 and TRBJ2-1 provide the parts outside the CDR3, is GAGVSQTPSNKVTEKGKYVELRCDPISGHTALYWYRQSLGQGPEFLIYFQGTGAADDSGLPNDRFFAVRPEGSVSTLKIQRTERGDSAVYLCASSSRTELSDEQFFGPGTRLTVL.

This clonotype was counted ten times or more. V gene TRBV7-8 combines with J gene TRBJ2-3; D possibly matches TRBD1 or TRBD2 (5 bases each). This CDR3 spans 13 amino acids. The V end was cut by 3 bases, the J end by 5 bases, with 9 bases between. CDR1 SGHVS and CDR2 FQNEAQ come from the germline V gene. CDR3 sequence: CASSFVGVDTQYF. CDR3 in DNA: TGTGCCAGCAGCTTTGTGGGGGTAGATACGCAGTATTTT.

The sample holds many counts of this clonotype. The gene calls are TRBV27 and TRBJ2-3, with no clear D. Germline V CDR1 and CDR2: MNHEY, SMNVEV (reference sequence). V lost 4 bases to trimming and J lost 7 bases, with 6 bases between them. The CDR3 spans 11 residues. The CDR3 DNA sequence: TGTGCCAGCAGTTCGGTAAATACGCAGTATTTT. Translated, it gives CASSSVNTQYF.

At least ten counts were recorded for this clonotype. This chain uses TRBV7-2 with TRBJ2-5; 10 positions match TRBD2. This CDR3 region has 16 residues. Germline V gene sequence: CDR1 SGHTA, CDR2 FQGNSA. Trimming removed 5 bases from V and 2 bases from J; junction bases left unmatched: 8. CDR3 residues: CASSPPGLASQETQYF. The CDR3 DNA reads TGTGCCAGCAGCCCCCCGGGACTAGCGAGTCAAGAGACCCAGTACTTC.

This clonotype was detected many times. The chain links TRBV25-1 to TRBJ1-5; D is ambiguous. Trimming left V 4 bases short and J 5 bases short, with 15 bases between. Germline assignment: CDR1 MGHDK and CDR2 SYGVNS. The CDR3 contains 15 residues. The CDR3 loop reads CASSVGGGFDQPQHF. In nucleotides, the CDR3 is TGTGCCAGCAGTGTAGGTGGAGGGTTTGATCAGCCCCAGCATTTT.

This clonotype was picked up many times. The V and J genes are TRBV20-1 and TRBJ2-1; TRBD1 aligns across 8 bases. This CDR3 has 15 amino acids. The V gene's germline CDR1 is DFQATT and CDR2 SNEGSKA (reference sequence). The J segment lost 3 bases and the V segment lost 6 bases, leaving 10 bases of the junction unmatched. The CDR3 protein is CSATPGGQVYNEQFF. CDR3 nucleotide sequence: TGCAGTGCCACCCCCGGGGGACAGGTCTACAATGAGCAGTTCTTC.

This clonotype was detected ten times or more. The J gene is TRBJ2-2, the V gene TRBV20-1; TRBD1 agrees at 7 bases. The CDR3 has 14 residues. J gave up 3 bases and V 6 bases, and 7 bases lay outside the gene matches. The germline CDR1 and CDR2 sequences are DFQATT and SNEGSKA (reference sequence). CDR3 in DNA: TGCAGTGCCAGACAGGGATCGGACACCGGGGAGCTGTTTTTT. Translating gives CSARQGSDTGELFF.

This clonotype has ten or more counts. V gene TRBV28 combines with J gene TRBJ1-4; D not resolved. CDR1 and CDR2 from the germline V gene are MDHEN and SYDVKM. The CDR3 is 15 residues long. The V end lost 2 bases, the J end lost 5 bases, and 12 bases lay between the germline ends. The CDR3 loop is CASSLDRSRNEKLFF. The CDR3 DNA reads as TGTGCCAGCAGTTTAGATCGGTCAAGAAATGAAAAACTGTTTTTT.

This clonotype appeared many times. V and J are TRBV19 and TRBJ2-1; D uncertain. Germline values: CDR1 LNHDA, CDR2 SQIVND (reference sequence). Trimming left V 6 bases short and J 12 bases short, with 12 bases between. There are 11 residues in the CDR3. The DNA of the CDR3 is TGTGCCAGTAGACGCGGTTGGACGCAGTTCTTC. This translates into CASRRGWTQFF.

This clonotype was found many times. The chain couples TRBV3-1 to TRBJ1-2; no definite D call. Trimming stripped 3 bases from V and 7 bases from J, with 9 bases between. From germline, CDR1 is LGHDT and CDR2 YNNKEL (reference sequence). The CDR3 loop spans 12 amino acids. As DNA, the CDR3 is TGTGCCAGCAGCCAGCCCGAAAGTGGCTACACCTTC. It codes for CASSQPESGYTF.

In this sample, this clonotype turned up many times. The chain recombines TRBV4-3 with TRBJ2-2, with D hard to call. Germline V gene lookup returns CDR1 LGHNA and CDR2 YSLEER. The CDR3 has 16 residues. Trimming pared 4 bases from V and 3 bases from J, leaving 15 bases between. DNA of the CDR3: TGCGCCAGCAGCCCTCATCGAATACCAGACACCGGGGAGCTGTTTTTT. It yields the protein CASSPHRIPDTGELFF.

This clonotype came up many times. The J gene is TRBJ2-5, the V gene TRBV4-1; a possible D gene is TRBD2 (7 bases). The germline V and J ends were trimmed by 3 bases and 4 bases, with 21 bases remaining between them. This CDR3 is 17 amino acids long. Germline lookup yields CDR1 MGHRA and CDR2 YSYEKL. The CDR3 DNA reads TGCGCCAGCAGCCAGGCGGGGGCCGGGGCCGGTGGAGAGACCCAGTACTTC. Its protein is CASSQAGAGAGGETQYF.

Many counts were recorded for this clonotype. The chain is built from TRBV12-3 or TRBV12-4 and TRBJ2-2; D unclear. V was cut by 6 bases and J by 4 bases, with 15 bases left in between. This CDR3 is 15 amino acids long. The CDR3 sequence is CASSGGASATGELFF. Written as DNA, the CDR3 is TGTGCCAGCAGCGGTGGAGCGTCAGCCACCGGGGAGCTGTTTTTT.

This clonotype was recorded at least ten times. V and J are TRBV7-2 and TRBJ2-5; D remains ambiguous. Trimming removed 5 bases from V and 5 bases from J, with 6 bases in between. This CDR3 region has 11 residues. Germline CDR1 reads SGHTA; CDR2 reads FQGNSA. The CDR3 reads CASSPSETQYF. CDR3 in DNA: TGTGCCAGCAGCCCATCCGAGACCCAGTACTTC.

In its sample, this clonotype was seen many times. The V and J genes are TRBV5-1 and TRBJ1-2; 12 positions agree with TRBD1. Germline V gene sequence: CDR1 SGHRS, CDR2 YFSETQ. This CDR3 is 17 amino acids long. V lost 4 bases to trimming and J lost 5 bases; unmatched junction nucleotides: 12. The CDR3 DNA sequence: TGCGCCAGCAGCCGTGCCGGGACAGGGGGCGCGGAATATGGCTACACCTTC. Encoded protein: CASSRAGTGGAEYGYTF.

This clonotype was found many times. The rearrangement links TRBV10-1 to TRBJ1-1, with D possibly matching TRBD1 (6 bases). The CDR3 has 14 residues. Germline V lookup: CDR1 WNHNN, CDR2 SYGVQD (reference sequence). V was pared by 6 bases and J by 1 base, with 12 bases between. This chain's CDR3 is CASSDPGQNTEAFF. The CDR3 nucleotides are TGCGCCAGCAGCGATCCGGGACAGAACACTGAAGCTTTCTTT.

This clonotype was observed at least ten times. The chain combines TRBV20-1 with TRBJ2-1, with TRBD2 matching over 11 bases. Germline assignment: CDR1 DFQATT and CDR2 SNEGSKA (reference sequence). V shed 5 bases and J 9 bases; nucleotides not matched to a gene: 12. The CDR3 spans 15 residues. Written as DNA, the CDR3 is TGCAGTGCTCCCGCCGGGACTAGCGGCCGCCCTGAGCAGTTCTTC. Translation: CSAPAGTSGRPEQFF.

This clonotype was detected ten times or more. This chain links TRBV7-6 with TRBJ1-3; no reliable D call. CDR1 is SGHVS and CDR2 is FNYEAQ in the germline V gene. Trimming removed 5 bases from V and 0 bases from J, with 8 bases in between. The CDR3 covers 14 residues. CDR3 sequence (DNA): TGTGCCAGCAGCCCTCTCGACTCTGGAAACACCATATATTTT. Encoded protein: CASSPLDSGNTIYF.

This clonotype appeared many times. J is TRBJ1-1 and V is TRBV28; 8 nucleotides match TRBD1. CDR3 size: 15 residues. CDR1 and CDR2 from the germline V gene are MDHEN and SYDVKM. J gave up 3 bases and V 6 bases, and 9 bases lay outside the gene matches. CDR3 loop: CASSPYGQGDTEAFF. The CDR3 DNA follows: TGTGCCAGCAGCCCCTACGGACAGGGAGACACTGAAGCTTTCTTT.

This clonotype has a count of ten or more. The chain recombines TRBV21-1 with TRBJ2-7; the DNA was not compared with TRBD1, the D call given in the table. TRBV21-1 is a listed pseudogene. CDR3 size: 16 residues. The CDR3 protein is CASSPLGGTGTGEQYV. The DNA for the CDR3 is TGTGCCAGCAGCCCTCTGGGGGGGACAGGGACAGGGGAGCAGTACGTC.